Sequencing of this T cell receptor beta chain was carried out in a study of blood T cell repertoires in COVID-19. The germline V gene has CDR1 SGHNT and CDR2 YENEEA. The V gene end was trimmed by 6 bases and the J gene end by 6 bases; junction bases not matched to a gene: 4. The CDR3 has 12 residues. Only in-frame clones appear in the TCRdb table, and some are missing; sequencing was by immunoSEQ multiplex PCR. In the table there are roughly 190,000 clones, 70% to 90% of which are singletons. This sequence originates from a man aged 25-45 years with acute or convalescent COVID-19. The V and J genes are TRBV11-3 and TRBJ1-2; the match to TRBD1 covers 7 bases. Sequenced input: peripheral blood. The CDR3 region is CASSAGGNGYTF. CDR3 nucleotide sequence: TGTGCCAGCAGTGCAGGGGGGAATGGCTACACCTTC. The entire variable domain, with the rest obtained from reference TRBV11-3 and TRBJ1-2, is as follows: EAGVVQSPRYKIIEKKQPVAFWCNPISGHNTLYWYLQNLGQGPELLIRYENEEAVDDSQLPKDRFSAERLKGVDSTLKIQPAELGDSAVYLCASSAGGNGYTFGSGTRLTVV.